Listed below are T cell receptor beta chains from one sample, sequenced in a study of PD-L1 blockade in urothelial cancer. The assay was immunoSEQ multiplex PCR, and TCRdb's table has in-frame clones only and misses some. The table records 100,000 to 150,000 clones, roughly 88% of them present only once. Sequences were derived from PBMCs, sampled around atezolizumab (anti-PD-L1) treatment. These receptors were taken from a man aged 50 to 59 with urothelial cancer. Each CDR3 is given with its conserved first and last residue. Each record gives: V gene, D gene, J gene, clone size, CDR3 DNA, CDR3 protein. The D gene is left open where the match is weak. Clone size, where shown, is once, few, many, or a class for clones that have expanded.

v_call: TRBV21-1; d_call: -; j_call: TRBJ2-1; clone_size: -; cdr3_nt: TGTGCCAGCAGCAAAGTGGGACTAGCCCCTCGTCATCACAATGAGCAGTTCTTC; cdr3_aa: CASSKVGLAPRHHNEQFF
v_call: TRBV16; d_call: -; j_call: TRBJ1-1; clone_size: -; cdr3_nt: TGTGCCAGCAGCCGATCACAGGGTGGTACTGAAGCTTTCTTT; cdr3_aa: CASSRSQGGTEAFF
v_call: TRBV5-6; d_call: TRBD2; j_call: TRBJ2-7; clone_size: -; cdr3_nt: TGTGCCAGCAGCTTGGCTGGACTAGTAAACTACGAGCAGTACTTC; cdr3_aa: CASSLAGLVNYEQYF
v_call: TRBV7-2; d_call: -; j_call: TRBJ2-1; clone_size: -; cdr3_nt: TGTGCTGCTGGGGACTCCTCGCGGGTGAAGCTGTTCTTC; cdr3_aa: CAAGDSSRVKLFF
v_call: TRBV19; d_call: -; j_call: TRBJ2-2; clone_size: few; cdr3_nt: TGTGCCAGTAGGCCGACTAGCGGGGAGCTGTTTTTT; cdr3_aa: CASRPTSGELFF
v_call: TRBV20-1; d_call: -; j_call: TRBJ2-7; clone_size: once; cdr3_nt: TGCAGTGCTTTACTAGGCTACGAGCAGTACTTC; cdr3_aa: CSALLGYEQYF
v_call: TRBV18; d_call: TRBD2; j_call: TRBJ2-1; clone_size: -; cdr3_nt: TGTGCCAGCTCACAACGAGGGACTAGCGGGAGTTCCTACAATGAGCAGTTCTTC; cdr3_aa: CASSQRGTSGSSYNEQFF
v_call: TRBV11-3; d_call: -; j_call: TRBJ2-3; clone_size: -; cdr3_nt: TGTGCCAGCAGCTCGGGACTTGGCACAGATACGCAGTATTTT; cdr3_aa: CASSSGLGTDTQYF
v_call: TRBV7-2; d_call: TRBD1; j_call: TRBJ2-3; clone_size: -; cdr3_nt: TGTGCCAGCAGCCCAGGACAGGCCACAGATACGCAGTATTTT; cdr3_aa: CASSPGQATDTQYF
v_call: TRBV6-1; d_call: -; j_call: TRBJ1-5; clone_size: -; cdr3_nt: TGTGCCAGCAACTCAGGGATTGGTCAGCCCCAGCATTTT; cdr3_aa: CASNSGIGQPQHF
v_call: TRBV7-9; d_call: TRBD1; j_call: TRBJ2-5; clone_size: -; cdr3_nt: TGTGCCAGCAGCTTCTCGTCGGAGGACAGGGCCGGGCAGGGGGAGACCCAGTACTTC; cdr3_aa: CASSFSSEDRAGQGETQYF
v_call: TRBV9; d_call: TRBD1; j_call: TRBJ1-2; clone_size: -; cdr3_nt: TGTGCCAGCAGCGCCAGAGGCACAGGGGGGGACTATGGCTACACCTTC; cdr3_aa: CASSARGTGGDYGYTF
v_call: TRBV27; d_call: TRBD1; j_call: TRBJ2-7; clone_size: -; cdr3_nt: TGTGCCAGCAGTCCCCTCCCGGACAGGGTTAGCTACGAGCAGTACTTC; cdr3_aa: CASSPLPDRVSYEQYF
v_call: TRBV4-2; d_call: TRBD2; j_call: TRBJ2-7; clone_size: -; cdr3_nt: TGTGCCAGCAGCCATGTCTCCAGCGGGAGTAACTACGAGCAGTACTTC; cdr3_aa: CASSHVSSGSNYEQYF
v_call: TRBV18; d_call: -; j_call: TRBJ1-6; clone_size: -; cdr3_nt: TGTGCCAGCTCGCTCGGGATTTCTTTTTCACCCCTCCACTTT; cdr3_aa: CASSLGISFSPLHF
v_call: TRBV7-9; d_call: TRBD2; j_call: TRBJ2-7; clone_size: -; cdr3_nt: TGTGCCAGCAGCTTAGCCCTAGTTAGCGGGAGTTACGAGCAGTACTTC; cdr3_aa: CASSLALVSGSYEQYF
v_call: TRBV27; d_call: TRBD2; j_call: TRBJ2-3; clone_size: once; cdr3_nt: TGTGCCAGCGCTTACCGGGGGGGTCTAAGCACAGATACGCAGTATTTT; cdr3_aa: CASAYRGGLSTDTQYF